This entry lists 22 T cell receptor beta chains sequenced from one sample in a study of T cell repertoires in cytomegalovirus infection. TCRdb re-analysed the reads in MiXCR, keeping a single row per CDR3 protein. The sample shows 200,000 or so distinct CDR3 sequences, roughly 28% of them seen only once. The sample was PBMCs. The receptor source for this set is a human donor in good health (CMV status not recorded). Some clones in this sample may be carry-over from other donors' samples.

This chain links TRBV7-4 with TRBJ1-1, with D maybe TRBD1 (5 bases). V was pared by 1 base and J by 5 bases, with 11 bases between. Germline CDR1 is SGHVT and CDR2 is SQSDAQ. The CDR3 is 14 amino acids. This CDR3 reads CASSLGVGVTEAFF. The DNA for the CDR3 is TGTGCCAGCAGCTTAGGAGTAGGGGTAACTGAAGCTTTCTTT.

This clonotype showed up just a few times. The CDR3 region has the DNA TGTGCCACCAGTGATTTTTGGCCCTTCACCTACGAGCAGTACTTC. Amino acids: CATSDFWPFTYEQYF. V usage is TRBV24-1 and J usage is TRBJ2-7, with D hard to call. Trimming removed 1 base from V and 2 bases from J, with 11 bases in between. The CDR3 is 15 residues long. Per germline, CDR1 KGHDR and CDR2 SFDVKD.

The chain has TRBV5-1 and TRBJ2-3; 8 bases agree with TRBD1. Germline V gene sequence: CDR1 SGHRS, CDR2 YFSETQ. This CDR3 region has 16 residues. V was pared by 3 bases and J by 3 bases, with 9 bases of the junction left unmatched. CDR3 protein: CASSSAGGAGTDTQYF. CDR3 sequence (DNA): TGCGCCAGCAGCTCGGCAGGGGGCGCGGGTACAGATACGCAGTATTTT.

The table lists this clonotype with many counts. The chain combines TRBV7-2 with TRBJ2-5, with 9 nucleotides matching TRBD2. V shed 2 bases and J 3 bases; nucleotides not matched to a gene: 4. Looked up from germline, CDR1 is SGHTA and CDR2 is FQGNSA. CDR3 length equals 15 residues. CDR3 bases: TGTGCCAGCAGCTTAAGAGGCGGGGGGGAAGAGACCCAGTACTTC. Protein sequence: CASSLRGGGEETQYF.

This clonotype was recorded at least ten times. The chain employs TRBV7-2 and TRBJ2-3, with D uncertain. With 8 bases removed from V and 3 bases from J, the gap between germline ends came to 6 bases. The CDR3 spans 11 residues. CDR1 and CDR2 (germline): SGHTA, FQGNSA. The CDR3 bases are TGTGCCAGCTACGGGACAGATACGCAGTATTTT. This encodes CASYGTDTQYF. The whole variable domain, remainder taken from reference TRBV7-2 and TRBJ2-3, is GAGVSQSPSNKVTEKGKDVELRCDPISGHTALYWYRQSLGQGLEFLIYFQGNSAPDKSGLPSDRFSAERTGGSVSTLTIQRTQQEDSAVYLCASYGTDTQYFGPGTRLTVL.

The V call is TRBV7-2, the J call TRBJ2-1; D might be TRBD2 (6 bases). Deletions cut 0 bases from V and 9 bases from J, with 12 bases between. Looked up from germline, CDR1 is SGHTA and CDR2 is FQGNSA. The CDR3 covers 14 residues. This chain's CDR3 is CASSLAVRGFEQFF. The CDR3 DNA sequence: TGTGCCAGCAGCTTAGCGGTTCGGGGGTTTGAGCAGTTCTTC.

In its sample, this clonotype was seen a few times. This sequence joins TRBV9 and TRBJ1-1; D gene unclear. V was trimmed by 2 bases and J by 5 bases, leaving 10 bases between them. Germline V lookup: CDR1 SGDLS, CDR2 YYNGEE. This CDR3 spans 13 amino acids. The CDR3 nucleotides are TGTGCCAGCAGCGTCGAAATTAGGACTGAAGCTTTCTTT. The encoded protein is CASSVEIRTEAFF. The full variable domain, rest sourced from reference TRBV9 and TRBJ1-1, is DSGVTQTPKHLITATGQRVTLRCSPRSGDLSVYWYQQSLDQGLQFLIQYYNGEERAKGNILERFSAQQFPDLHSELNLSSLELGDSALYFCASSVEIRTEAFFGQGTRLTVV.

The chain links TRBV5-1 to TRBJ1-2, with D uncertain. Trimming removed 0 bases at V and 6 bases at J, with 9 bases between. CDR3 length: 13 amino acids. Germline assignment: CDR1 SGHRS and CDR2 YFSETQ. The CDR3 here is CASSLEGFDGYTF. The CDR3 nucleotides read TGCGCCAGCAGCTTGGAGGGTTTCGATGGCTACACCTTC.

J is TRBJ2-7 and V is TRBV4-3; 8 bases line up with TRBD1. This CDR3 has 15 residues. With V trimmed by 0 bases and J by 3 bases, 4 bases remained unmatched. CDR1 is LGHNA and CDR2 is YSLEER in the germline V gene. The CDR3 sequence is CASSQDLGTGYEQYF. The DNA of the CDR3 is TGCGCCAGCAGCCAAGATCTGGGGACAGGCTACGAGCAGTACTTC.

This clonotype was seen only a few times. The gene calls are TRBV6-8 and TRBJ2-4; D possibly matches TRBD1 or TRBD2 (6 bases each). V was pared by 7 bases and J by 0 bases, with 22 bases between. The CDR3 runs to 18 residues. Germline V gene sequence: CDR1 MNHGY, CDR2 SAAAGT. The CDR3 here is CASTPRVSRGLAKNIQYF. CDR3 coding DNA: TGTGCCAGCACCCCGCGAGTTTCCAGGGGACTAGCCAAAAACATTCAGTACTTC.

This sequence joins TRBV2 and TRBJ2-7; the D call may be TRBD1 or TRBD2 (5 bases each). Trimming took 7 bases from V and 6 from J, leaving 19 bases between them. Germline CDR1 reads SNHLY; CDR2 reads FYNNEI. This CDR3 is built from 14 residues. CDR3 region: CASTQGRETREQYF. In DNA form, the CDR3 reads TGTGCCAGCACCCAGGGCAGGGAGACTCGCGAGCAGTACTTC.

The gene calls are TRBV7-4 and TRBJ1-2; D call uncertain. With 0 bases removed from V and 5 bases from J, the gap between germline ends came to 13 bases. Germline lookup yields CDR1 SGHVT and CDR2 SQSDAQ. This CDR3 is built from 15 residues. The CDR3 loop is CASSLARPLGYGYTF. The DNA of the CDR3 is TGTGCCAGCAGCTTAGCCAGGCCCCTAGGGTATGGCTACACCTTC. The full variable domain, rest sourced from reference TRBV7-4 and TRBJ1-2, is GAGVSQSPRYKVAKRGRDVALRCDSISGHVTLYWYRQTLGQGSEVLTYSQSDAQRDKSGRPSGRFSAERPERSVSTLKIQRTEQGDSAVYLCASSLARPLGYGYTFGSGTRLTVV.

This clonotype was counted many times. The chain combines TRBV6-6 with TRBJ1-2; tentatively, D is TRBD1 (6 bases). The CDR3 has 15 residues. V gave up 7 bases and J gave up 7 bases, with 22 bases separating them. Looked up from germline, CDR1 is MNHNY and CDR2 is SVGAGI (reference sequence). In nucleotides, the CDR3 is TGTGCCAGCACCAGCGGCGCTGGGGGCAAGGTTGGCTACACCTTC. It yields the protein CASTSGAGGKVGYTF.

The chain recombines TRBV14 with TRBJ1-3, with no clear D. CDR1 is SGHDN, CDR2 FVKESK, per germline. CDR3 size: 15 residues. Trimming shortened V by 0 bases and J by 6 bases, and 12 bases separated the two germline ends. Here the CDR3 DNA reads TGTGCCAGCAGCCAAGATTGGAGTCGGGAAAACACCATATATTTT. This gives the protein CASSQDWSRENTIYF.

This clonotype was found a few times. The rearrangement uses TRBV20-1 and TRBJ1-1; D is unclear. Germline assignment: CDR1 DFQATT and CDR2 SNEGSKA (reference sequence). Trimming removed 3 bases at V and 5 bases at J, with 7 bases between. This CDR3 region has 11 residues. The CDR3 spells CSARAETEAFF. The CDR3 DNA is TGCAGTGCTAGGGCAGAGACTGAAGCTTTCTTT.

Remarks on this clonotype: It may be a read error: a sequence one base away is much more abundant. This chain joins TRBV14 and TRBJ2-3, with 13 bases lining up with TRBD2. Unmatched junction bases numbered 2, after V lost 3 bases and J lost 2 bases. CDR3 length: 16 amino acids. CDR1 SGHDN and CDR2 FVKESK come from the germline V gene. The CDR3 DNA reads TGTGCCAGCAGCCAGACTAGCGGGGGGTCCACAGATACGCAGTATTTT. This gives the protein CASSQTSGGSTDTQYF.

The chain is built from TRBV12-3 or TRBV12-4 and TRBJ2-5; 7 bases match TRBD1. V was pared by 5 bases and J by 5 bases, with 5 bases of the junction left unmatched. The CDR3 has 13 amino acids. Here the CDR3 reads CASSPTGKETQYF. The CDR3 nucleotides read TGTGCCAGCAGTCCGACAGGGAAGGAGACCCAGTACTTC.

As regards this clonotype: Since a much larger clone is just one base distant, this may be a read error. The V gene is TRBV7-2, the J gene TRBJ1-1; no reliable D call. Germline V gene data show CDR1 as SGHTA and CDR2 as FQGNSA. The CDR3 has 14 amino acids. V was clipped by 7 bases and J by 2 bases, with 14 bases between them. The CDR3 spells CASTSPRQNTEAFF. The CDR3 DNA reads as TGTGCCAGCACCTCTCCCCGTCAAAACACTGAAGCTTTCTTT.

The chain couples TRBV6-6 to TRBJ1-2, with TRBD1 as a possible D gene (6 bases). The CDR3 extends over 13 amino acids. CDR1 and CDR2 (germline): MNHNY, SVGAGI (reference sequence). Trimming took 10 bases from V and 4 from J, leaving 16 bases between them. CDR3 DNA: TGTGCCATCCTACTCGACAGGCCCTATGGCTACACCTTC. Protein product: CAILLDRPYGYTF.

This clonotype was counted a few times. The genes are TRBV7-9 and TRBJ1-1, with D unclear. Trimming took 5 bases from V and 0 from J, leaving 13 bases between them. Germline-derived CDR1 and CDR2 are SEHNR and FQNEAQ (reference sequence). This CDR3 region has 15 residues. The DNA of the CDR3 is TGTGCCAGCAGCATCCTTAGGCAGCTGAACACTGAAGCTTTCTTT. Translated: CASSILRQLNTEAFF.

The genes are TRBV12-3 or TRBV12-4 and TRBJ2-7; 8 bases match TRBD1. Germline trimming cut 6 bases from V and 0 bases from J; bases unmatched to any gene: 7. The CDR3 is made up of 15 amino acids. The CDR3 DNA sequence: TGTGCCAGCAGCCGGGGACAGGAAATCTCCTACGAGCAGTACTTC. Encoded protein: CASSRGQEISYEQYF.

This rearrangement joins TRBV7-2 to TRBJ2-5; 9 nucleotides align to TRBD2. Losses at the gene ends were 5 bases for V and 5 bases for J; bases not matched to a gene: 12. The CDR3 is 16 residues long. Per germline, CDR1 SGHTA and CDR2 FQGNSA. CDR3 sequence: CASSPRVLAGTETQYF. The CDR3, as DNA: TGTGCCAGCAGCCCGCGTGTTCTAGCGGGGACCGAGACCCAGTACTTC.